These 20 T cell receptor beta chains were sequenced from one sample in a study of Ad26.COV2.S vaccination and SARS-CoV-2 variants. As for treatment: about 20 received Ad26.COV2.S at low or high dose, single or two shots; about 5 received placebo; per-sample allocation not given. On day 63 after the first injection, vaccine and placebo recipients gave samples. This table comes from immunoSEQ multiplex PCR, and its TCRdb copy is limited to in-frame clones, with some not included. The sample carries around 270,000 clones, about 83% recorded once. The source material was peripheral blood, sampled in a trial of Ad26.COV2.S vaccine versus placebo. Receptor source: a person between 18 and 59 years old who received the Ad26.COV2.S COVID-19 vaccine or a placebo.

The chain employs TRBV6-4 and TRBJ2-1; 11 bases map to TRBD2. This CDR3 region has 14 residues. J lost 10 bases, V lost 3 bases, and 5 bases had no gene match. In germline, CDR1 is MRHNA, CDR2 SNTAGT. CDR3 residues: CASSDLAGGPEQFF. CDR3 sequence (DNA): TGTGCCAGCAGTGATCTAGCGGGGGGTCCCGAGCAGTTCTTC.

CDR3 residues: CASSYRPGGNSPLHF. The CDR3 coding sequence is TGTGCCAGCAGTTACAGGCCAGGGGGCAATTCACCCCTCCACTTT. The V call is TRBV6-6, the J call TRBJ1-6; 8 bases align to TRBD1. The CDR3 runs to 15 residues. Trimming cost V 2 bases and J 7 bases; bases outside gene matches: 4. Germline-derived CDR1 and CDR2 are MNHNY and SVGAGI (reference sequence).

As regards this clone: Distinct nucleotide sequences in the sample also encode this CDR3. The chain uses TRBV7-9 and TRBJ2-5; no clear D. The germline V gene has CDR1 SEHNR and CDR2 FQNEAQ (reference sequence). CDR3 length equals 13 residues. V dropped 1 base and J dropped 3 bases, with 6 bases sitting between them. CDR3 bases: TGTGCCAGCAGCTTAGTTTGGGAAGAGACCCAGTACTTC. This encodes CASSLVWEETQYF.

The rearrangement links TRBV7-3 to TRBJ2-2, with D perhaps matching TRBD2 (5 bases). Germline-derived CDR1 and CDR2 are SGHTA and FQGTGA. V dropped 0 bases and J dropped 3 bases, with 5 bases sitting between them. The CDR3 runs 14 residues. The CDR3 region has the DNA TGTGCCAGCAGCTTAACGAGGGACACCGGGGAGCTGTTTTTT. It encodes CASSLTRDTGELFF.

The genes are TRBV30 and TRBJ1-1; no clear D gene. The CDR3 loop spans 14 amino acids. V lost 0 bases, J lost 6 bases, and 14 bases lay in between. The V gene's germline CDR1 is GTSNPN and CDR2 SVGIG (reference sequence). CDR3 loop: CAWSVRVQRPEAFF. DNA for the CDR3: TGTGCCTGGAGTGTACGCGTTCAACGTCCTGAAGCTTTCTTT.

The chain has TRBV24-1 and TRBJ2-1, with 7 nucleotides matching TRBD1. Germline values: CDR1 KGHDR, CDR2 SFDVKD. The CDR3 has 15 residues. The V segment lost 6 bases and the J segment 0 bases; nucleotides outside the gene matches: 4. CDR3: CATSRTGNSYNEQFF. Written as DNA, the CDR3 is TGTGCCACCAGTCGGACAGGTAACTCCTACAATGAGCAGTTCTTC.

The chain carries TRBV24-1 and TRBJ2-1, with D possibly TRBD1 on 5 matching bases. Germline CDR1 KGHDR, CDR2 SFDVKD. V was trimmed by 5 bases and J by 9 bases, leaving 16 bases between them. The CDR3 has 14 amino acids. The CDR3 reads CATSVLGQGREQFF. In DNA form, the CDR3 reads TGTGCCACCAGTGTCTTGGGGCAGGGTCGTGAGCAGTTCTTC.

About this clone itself: In the same sample, other DNA sequences code for this CDR3. The chain joins TRBV20-1 to TRBJ1-5; D unclear. The germline V gene encodes CDR1 DFQATT and CDR2 SNEGSKA (reference sequence). The CDR3 extends over 11 amino acids. Trimming shortened V by 6 bases and J by 4 bases, and 7 bases separated the two germline ends. For the CDR3, the DNA is TGCAGTGCAGGGCCTAATCAGCCCCAGCATTTT. Its protein is CSAGPNQPQHF.

The count of this clone is one. The chain links TRBV6-6 to TRBJ1-5; 7 nucleotides agree with TRBD1. CDR1 MNHNY and CDR2 SVGAGI come from the germline V gene (reference sequence). The CDR3 spans 15 residues. V shed 4 bases, J shed 1 base, and the junction held 4 bases outside the gene matches. CDR3 DNA: TGTGCCAGCAGTTTCGGGACAGCAAGCAATCAGCCCCAGCATTTT. Translation: CASSFGTASNQPQHF.

This clone was found a few times. V gene TRBV18 combines with J gene TRBJ2-1; 12 bases match TRBD2. CDR1 is KGHSH, CDR2 LQKENI, per germline. The CDR3 consists of 15 residues. After removal of 5 bases from V and 6 bases from J, the junction contained 5 bases not matched to a gene. Here the CDR3 reads CASSYLAGGLNEQFF. CDR3 coding DNA: TGTGCCAGCTCATACCTAGCGGGGGGGCTCAATGAGCAGTTCTTC.

This sequence joins TRBV4-3 and TRBJ2-3; TRBD2 agrees at 8 bases. Germline CDR1 is LGHNA and CDR2 is YSLEER. The CDR3 sequence is 14 residues long. V dropped 4 bases and J dropped 2; count of bases not matched to a gene: 2. CDR3 nucleotide sequence: TGCGCCAGCAGCCGTAGCGGGGCCACAGATACGCAGTATTTT. Protein product: CASSRSGATDTQYF.

This clone has a handful of counts. V gene TRBV4-2 combines with J gene TRBJ1-5; a weak D match, TRBD1 (5 bases). Trimming took off 1 base at V and 4 bases at J, with 11 bases between the two ends. The CDR3 consists of 15 residues. Germline-derived CDR1 and CDR2 are LGHNA and YNFKEQ. Written as DNA, the CDR3 is TGTGCCAGCAGCCAAGGGTCAGGGCCAAATCAGCCCCAGCATTTT. Its protein is CASSQGSGPNQPQHF.

The CDR3 sequence: CASSETSGGADTQYF. The CDR3 DNA is TGTGCCAGCAGTGAAACTAGCGGGGGGGCAGATACGCAGTATTTT. The J gene is TRBJ2-3, the V gene TRBV6-1; 13 positions match TRBD2. The CDR3 has 15 amino acids. Germline CDR1 is MNHNS and CDR2 is SASEGT. V lost 2 bases to trimming and J lost 4 bases; unmatched junction nucleotides: 0.

The chain joins TRBV20-1 to TRBJ2-1, with 12 nucleotides matching TRBD2. From germline, CDR1 is DFQATT and CDR2 SNEGSKA (reference sequence). The junction had 10 bases not matched to a gene; V was cut back by 3 bases and J by 7 bases. CDR3 length equals 16 residues. The CDR3 DNA reads as TGCAGTGCTAGTATAGTGGCTAGCGGGGGGGGGAATGAGCAGTTCTTC. Translated: CSASIVASGGGNEQFF.

The chain uses TRBV2 and TRBJ1-1; D not certain. V lost 5 bases to trimming and J lost 5 bases, with 18 bases between them. The CDR3 has 15 amino acids. Germline values: CDR1 SNHLY, CDR2 FYNNEI. The CDR3 nucleotides are TGTGCCAGCAGTTTTAAGTGGGCAACTGGTACTGAAGCTTTCTTT. Amino acids: CASSFKWATGTEAFF.

The V gene is TRBV6-5, the J gene TRBJ1-2; no reliable D call. The CDR3 covers 14 residues. V was shortened by 2 bases and J by 4 bases, with 11 bases between the two germline ends. The V gene's germline CDR1 is MNHEY and CDR2 SVGAGI. In DNA, the CDR3 is TGTGCCAGCAGTTACAGGGAGGGCAGCTATGGCTACACCTTC. This sequence encodes CASSYREGSYGYTF.

In its sample, this clone was seen once. This rearrangement joins TRBV30 to TRBJ1-2, with 7 bases that match TRBD1. The J segment lost 2 bases and the V segment lost 4 bases, leaving 4 bases of the junction unmatched. This CDR3 region has 13 residues. The germline gives CDR1 GTSNPN, CDR2 SVGIG (reference sequence). CDR3 in DNA: TGTGCCTGGATTCGACAGGGAAACTATGGCTACACCTTC. Protein: CAWIRQGNYGYTF.

J is TRBJ2-7 and V is TRBV29-1; TRBD2 agrees at 10 bases. The CDR3 has 14 amino acids. The junction had 3 bases not matched to a gene; V was cut back by 2 bases and J by 2 bases. Germline V CDR1 and CDR2: SQVTM, ANQGSEA. The CDR3 reads CSVECSGRPYEQYV. For the CDR3, the DNA is TGCAGCGTTGAATGTAGCGGGAGGCCCTACGAGCAGTACGTC.

This chain links TRBV9 with TRBJ2-3; D gene uncertain. Germline values: CDR1 SGDLS, CDR2 YYNGEE. The ends were cut back, 0 bases at V and 5 bases at J, with 10 bases in the middle. This CDR3 region has 14 residues. As DNA, the CDR3 is TGTGCCAGCAGCGTAGGTATCGCCCAAGATACGCAGTATTTT. Protein: CASSVGIAQDTQYF.

The rearrangement links TRBV24-1 to TRBJ2-1, with D perhaps matching TRBD2 (6 bases). Per the germline V gene, CDR1 is KGHDR and CDR2 is SFDVKD. V lost 1 base and J 4 bases, leaving 25 bases between the germline ends. CDR3 length: 20 amino acids. CDR3 sequence reads: CATSDFLPGSEEAVYNEQFF. The CDR3 bases are TGTGCCACCAGTGATTTTCTTCCCGGGAGTGAGGAGGCAGTTTACAATGAGCAGTTCTTC.